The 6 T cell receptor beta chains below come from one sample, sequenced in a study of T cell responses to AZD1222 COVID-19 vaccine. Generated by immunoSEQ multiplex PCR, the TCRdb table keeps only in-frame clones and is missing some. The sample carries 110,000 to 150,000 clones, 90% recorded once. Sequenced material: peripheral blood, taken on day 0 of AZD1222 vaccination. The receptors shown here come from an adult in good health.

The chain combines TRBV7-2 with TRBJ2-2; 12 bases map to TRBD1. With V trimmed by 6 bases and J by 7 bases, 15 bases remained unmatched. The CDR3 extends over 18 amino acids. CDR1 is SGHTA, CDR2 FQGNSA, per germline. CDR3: CASRSFTGTGGVGGELFF. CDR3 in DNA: TGTGCCAGCAGAAGCTTTACCGGGACAGGGGGCGTTGGCGGGGAGCTGTTTTTT. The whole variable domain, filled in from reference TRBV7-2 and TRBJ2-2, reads GAGVSQSPSNKVTEKGKDVELRCDPISGHTALYWYRQSLGQGLEFLIYFQGNSAPDKSGLPSDRFSAERTGGSVSTLTIQRTQQEDSAVYLCASRSFTGTGGVGGELFFGEGSRLTVL.

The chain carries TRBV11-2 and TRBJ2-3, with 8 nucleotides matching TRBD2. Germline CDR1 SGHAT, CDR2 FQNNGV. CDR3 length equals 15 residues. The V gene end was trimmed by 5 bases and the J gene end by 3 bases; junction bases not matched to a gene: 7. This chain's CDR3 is CASSHKRGRTDTQYF. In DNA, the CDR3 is TGTGCCAGCAGCCACAAGCGGGGGAGGACAGATACGCAGTATTTT.

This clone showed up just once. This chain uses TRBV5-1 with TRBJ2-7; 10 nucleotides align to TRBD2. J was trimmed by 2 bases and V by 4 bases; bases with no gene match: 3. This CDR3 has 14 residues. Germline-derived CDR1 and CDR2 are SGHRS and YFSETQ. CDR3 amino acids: CASSPAGGTYEQYF. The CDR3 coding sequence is TGCGCCAGCAGCCCAGCGGGAGGGACCTACGAGCAGTACTTC.

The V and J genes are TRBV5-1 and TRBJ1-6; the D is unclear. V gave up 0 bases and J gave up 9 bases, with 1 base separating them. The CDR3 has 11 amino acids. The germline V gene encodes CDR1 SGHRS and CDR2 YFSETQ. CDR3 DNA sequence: TGCGCCAGCAGCTTGGTTTCACCCCTCCACTTT. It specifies CASSLVSPLHF.

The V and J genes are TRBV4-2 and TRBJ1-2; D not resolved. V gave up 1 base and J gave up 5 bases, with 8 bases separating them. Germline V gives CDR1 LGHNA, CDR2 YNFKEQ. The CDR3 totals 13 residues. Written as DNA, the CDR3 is TGTGCCAGCAGCCAAGGGGAAAGTTATGGCTACACCTTC. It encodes CASSQGESYGYTF.

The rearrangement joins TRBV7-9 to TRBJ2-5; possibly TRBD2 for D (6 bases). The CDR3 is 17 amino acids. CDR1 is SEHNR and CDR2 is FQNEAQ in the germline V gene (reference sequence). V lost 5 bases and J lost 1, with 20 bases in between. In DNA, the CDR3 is TGTGCCAGCAGCCAGATCGGAAAGGGACTTGCCCAAGAGACCCAGTACTTC. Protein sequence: CASSQIGKGLAQETQYF.